The T cell receptor (beta chain) described here comes from a study of CD8+ T cells in alopecia areata. Study-wide points: A large proportion of expanded lesional clones were detected persisting in scalp and blood during tofacitinib. Scalp clonality and expanded CD8+ clones among the top 100 showed significant decreases with tofacitinib.

V lost 4 bases and J lost 2, with 8 bases in between. Germline loops: CDR1 SQVTM, CDR2 ANQGSEA. This CDR3 region has 12 residues. Extracted RNA was reverse transcribed into cDNA, the sequencing template. Assay used: immunoSEQ multiplex PCR; TCRdb lists only in-frame clones, some missing. The data show a few hundred thousand clones, with less than 45% seen just once and 0.48% held by the top ten. This sample's treatment: oral pan-JAK inhibitor, 5-10 mg twice daily. Researchers took lesional scalp punch biopsies and peripheral blood from people who were alopecia areata patients. Using a FACSAria, the CD4+ and CD8+ T cells were sorted from the PBMCs. This clone showed up just a few times. The antigen is unknown.

The TCR comes from a human donor with alopecia areata. The sequencing here drew on CD4+ T cells sorted from blood, taken at roughly week 30, from a patient treated with tofacitinib. V and J are TRBV29-1 and TRBJ2-5, with a possible D match to TRBD2 (5 bases). The CDR3 protein is CSVARAQETQYF. In nucleotides, the CDR3 is TGCAGCGTTGCGCGGGCTCAAGAGACCCAGTACTTC.